Listed below are T cell receptor beta chains from one sample, sequenced in a study of neurological immune-mediated disorders. TCRdb used MiXCR to reprocess the 5' RACE reads, holding one entry per CDR3 protein. Of about 120,000 distinct CDR3 sequences listed, roughly 3.2% are singletons. What was sequenced was PBMCs. These receptors originate from a woman in her twenties or thirties with multiple sclerosis. Each CDR3 is given with its conserved first and last residue. A D gene is named only where the DNA matches it firmly. Rows may omit the clone size; those that give it use once, few, many or a size class.

clone_size d_call j_call v_call cdr3_aa cdr3_nt
many . TRBJ1-1 TRBV14 CASSQGYNPWAGAFF TGTGCCAGCAGCCAAGGCTATAACCCTTGGGCAGGAGCTTTCTTT
many . TRBJ1-2 TRBV27 CASSVTVSNYGYTF TGTGCCAGCAGCGTGACAGTTTCCAACTATGGCTACACCTTC
. . TRBJ1-2 TRBV9 CASSVAPVSGTPDYGYTF TGTGCCAGCAGCGTAGCCCCAGTGTCAGGAACCCCCGACTATGGCTACACCTTC
many . TRBJ1-2 TRBV20-1 CSAHSVGTAGYGYTF TGCAGTGCTCACTCAGTCGGGACCGCCGGCTATGGCTACACCTTC
many . TRBJ2-5 TRBV10-2 CASSVLLETQYF TGCGCCAGCAGTGTACTCTTGGAGACCCAGTACTTC
many . TRBJ1-2 TRBV9 CASSVAPREYYGYTF TGTGCCAGCAGCGTAGCCCCCCGGGAATACTATGGCTACACCTTC
many . TRBJ2-3 TRBV5-5 CASSSAGLTDTQYF TGTGCCAGCAGCTCGGCAGGACTCACAGATACGCAGTATTTT
many . TRBJ1-1 TRBV30 CAWRGLANTEAFF TGTGCCTGGAGGGGACTCGCGAACACTGAAGCTTTCTTT
many . TRBJ2-7 TRBV5-1 CASSFWGDEQYF TGCGCCAGCAGCTTCTGGGGAGACGAGCAGTACTTC
many . TRBJ2-6 TRBV20-1 CSAVSGANVLTF TGCAGTGCCGTCTCTGGGGCCAACGTCCTGACTTTC
. TRBD1 TRBJ2-5 TRBV19 CASSGVRTGLQETQYF TGTGCCAGTAGTGGGGTTAGGACAGGTCTTCAAGAGACCCAGTACTTC
many . TRBJ2-3 TRBV20-1 CSAKGDSLPTDTQYF TGCAGTGCTAAAGGTGACTCGCTTCCCACAGATACGCAGTATTTT
many TRBD2 TRBJ2-5 TRBV14 CASSQMGGAGEETQYF TGTGCCAGCAGCCAGATGGGGGGAGCGGGAGAAGAGACCCAGTACTTC
many . TRBJ2-7 TRBV20-1 CSARKWAGFSYEQYF TGCAGTGCTAGAAAGTGGGCAGGGTTCTCCTACGAGCAGTACTTC
many . TRBJ2-7 TRBV20-1 CSARDRGSWSYEQYF TGCAGTGCTAGAGATCGGGGGTCTTGGTCCTACGAGCAGTACTTC
many . TRBJ1-2 TRBV6-2/TRBV6-3 CASSHRGGYTF TGTGCCAGCAGCCACCGTGGTGGCTACACCTTC
many . TRBJ1-1 TRBV15 CATSRDRGPNTEAFF TGTGCCACCAGCAGAGACAGGGGCCCTAACACTGAAGCTTTCTTT
many TRBD1 TRBJ1-2 TRBV10-2 CASSERGLAGTF TGCGCCAGCAGTGAGAGGGGGCTCGCAGGCACCTTC
. TRBD1 TRBJ2-3 TRBV18 CASSLLTGTGGTDTLYF TGTGCCAGCTCACTCCTAACCGGGACAGGGGGTACAGATACGCTGTATTTT
many . TRBJ1-2 TRBV20-1 CSAPLGESGYGYTF TGCAGTGCGCCCCTAGGGGAGTCAGGCTATGGCTACACCTTC
many . TRBJ2-1 TRBV20-1 CSAVRDLYNEQFF TGCAGTGCTGTCCGGGACCTATACAATGAGCAGTTCTTC
many . TRBJ1-5 TRBV20-1 CSARDFSVFSGDNQPQHF TGCAGTGCTAGAGATTTCAGTGTATTCTCGGGGGATAATCAGCCCCAGCATTTT
many . TRBJ2-3 TRBV7-2 CASSLSPDTDTQYF TGTGCCAGCAGCTTAAGCCCGGACACAGATACGCAGTATTTT
many . TRBJ2-7 TRBV7-2 CASSFADSSYEQYF TGTGCCAGCAGCTTTGCCGACTCTTCCTACGAGCAGTACTTC
many TRBD1 TRBJ1-5 TRBV6-5 CASSPSDRGSNQPQHF TGTGCCAGCAGCCCGAGTGACAGGGGGAGCAATCAGCCCCAGCATTTT
many . TRBJ2-1 TRBV20-1 CSATQEGEQFF TGCAGTGCTACTCAGGAGGGGGAGCAGTTCTTC
many TRBD1 TRBJ2-1 TRBV20-1 CSAIRDRYNEQFF TGCAGTGCTATCCGGGACAGATACAATGAGCAGTTCTTC
. . TRBJ2-3 TRBV10-3 CAISESRDSPSTDTQYF TGTGCCATCAGTGAGTCGCGGGATTCCCCTAGCACAGATACGCAGTATTTT
many TRBD2 TRBJ2-7 TRBV20-1 CSASRTSGGANEQYF TGCAGTGCTAGCCGAACTAGCGGGGGGGCGAACGAGCAGTACTTC
many TRBD2 TRBJ2-5 TRBV6-5 CASSYSPAGGIETQYF TGTGCCAGCAGTTACTCTCCAGCGGGAGGGATAGAGACCCAGTACTTC
many . TRBJ1-6 TRBV5-1 CASSLAGVNSPLHF TGCGCCAGCAGCTTGGCAGGGGTTAATTCACCCCTCCACTTT
many . TRBJ1-2 TRBV9 CASSVSGAYGYTF TGTGCCAGCAGCGTATCGGGAGCTTATGGCTACACCTTC
many . TRBJ2-1 TRBV20-1 CSARLGLYNEQFF TGCAGTGCTAGGCTAGGACTCTACAATGAGCAGTTCTTC
many TRBD1 TRBJ1-5 TRBV18 CASSRDSVGNQPQHF TGTGCCAGCTCACGGGACAGTGTGGGCAATCAGCCCCAGCATTTT
. . TRBJ1-6 TRBV11-2 CASSVTPERSYNSPLHF TGTGCCAGCAGCGTCACACCAGAGCGGTCCTATAATTCACCCCTCCACTTT
many . TRBJ2-7 TRBV7-2 CASSLAEGPRQYF TGTGCCAGCAGCTTAGCTGAGGGACCCCGGCAGTACTTC
many TRBD1 TRBJ1-2 TRBV14 CASGGDRGPYYGYTF TGTGCCAGCGGAGGGGACAGGGGACCCTACTATGGCTACACCTTC
many . TRBJ1-4 TRBV3-1 CASSQGRVLPVDEKLFF TGTGCCAGCAGCCAAGGGCGGGTCCTCCCGGTGGATGAAAAACTGTTTTTT
many . TRBJ1-1 TRBV29-1 CSAAGPEAFF TGCAGCGCCGCAGGGCCTGAAGCTTTCTTT
many . TRBJ2-1 TRBV11-2 CASALTYSYNEQFF TGTGCCAGCGCTTTGACTTACTCCTACAATGAGCAGTTCTTC
many TRBD2 TRBJ2-3 TRBV12-3/TRBV12-4 CASSSASGITDTQYF TGTGCCAGCAGTTCGGCTAGCGGGATAACAGATACGCAGTATTTT
many . TRBJ2-4 TRBV7-8 CASSPGGTGVVTYF TGTGCCAGCAGCCCCGGGGGAACGGGAGTTGTTACCTACTTC
many . TRBJ2-5 TRBV15 CATSRDGDNQETQYF TGTGCCACCAGCAGAGATGGGGATAACCAAGAGACCCAGTACTTC